This record covers a single TCR beta chain. What it binds is not known. This specimen belongs to a study of monozygotic twins with inflammatory bowel disease. General study results and limits: For IBD, no single strong associated signal or clonotype was supported. Diversity of TCRbeta measured by inverse Simpson was lower in IBD patients than in healthy co-twins.

TCRdb re-called the 5' RACE reads and catalogs CDR3 proteins one per entry, DNA excluded. Its table lists approximately 340,000 distinct CDR3 sequences. The CDR3 is made up of 14 amino acids. Germline V gene lookup returns CDR1 MDHEN and CDR2 SYDVKM. Donors gave 2 to 3 ml of blood apiece. The receptor was isolated from a human donor with ulcerative colitis or Crohn's disease, or a healthy co-twin of an affected twin (not recorded which). Specimen: blood. This rearrangement joins TRBV28 to TRBJ2-7; the D call of TRBD1 rests on TCRdb alone, since no DNA is present to check it. CDR3 protein: CASRSTGKGYEQYF.